This TCR beta chain is from a study of OX40 agonist ivuxolimab in advanced cancers. Generated by immunoSEQ multiplex PCR, the TCRdb table keeps only in-frame clones and is missing some. The sample shows about 38,000 clones, around 73% of them seen only once. The CDR3 sequence is 13 residues long. With 5 bases clipped from V and 8 bases from J, the junction kept 3 bases outside the gene matches. CDR1 and CDR2 (germline): SGHTA, FQGTGA. The sequencing used CD4+ or CD8+ T cells sorted from blood, collected in a trial of the OX40 agonist ivuxolimab. The chain links TRBV7-3 to TRBJ2-2, with 9 bases that match TRBD2. The TCR originated in an adult with an advanced solid tumor such as melanoma, head and neck, liver or kidney cancer. The CDR3 sequence: CASSPGLAGELFF. The CDR3 DNA is TGTGCCAGCAGCCCAGGACTAGCGGGGGAGCTGTTTTTT.